The subject of this entry is one TCR beta chain. This sample is part of a study of blood T cell repertoires in COVID-19. V dropped 4 bases and J dropped 1; count of bases not matched to a gene: 3. Germline V gene data show CDR1 as SGHKS and CDR2 as YYEKEE (reference sequence). The CDR3 length is 15 residues. Only in-frame clones appear in the TCRdb table, and some are missing; sequencing was by immunoSEQ multiplex PCR. Altogether 230,000 or so clones are present, roughly 76% being singletons, with the ten largest covering 5.1%. The specimen sequenced was peripheral blood. The TCR sequence derives from a human donor in a cohort sampled during active COVID-19. The J gene is TRBJ2-7, the V gene TRBV5-5, with 12 nucleotides matching TRBD1. Here the CDR3 reads CASSGDRGQSYEQYF. Here the CDR3 DNA reads TGTGCCAGCAGCGGGGACAGGGGGCAATCCTACGAGCAGTACTTC.